The sequence of this T cell receptor (beta chain) was determined in a study of blood T cell repertoires in COVID-19. The study recruited people aged roughly 18 to 100 years across about 25 US areas. TCRdb's table, derived via immunoSEQ multiplex PCR, lists solely in-frame clones and lacks some. There are 350,000 to 400,000 clones in the sample; over 75% occur only once, and around 3% lies in the top ten. Trimming shortened V by 6 bases and J by 2 bases, and 14 bases separated the two germline ends. Per the germline V gene, CDR1 is MDHEN and CDR2 is SYDVKM. The CDR3 is 14 residues long. This TCR came from a young woman who had recovered from COVID-19. The chain joins TRBV28 to TRBJ2-7; TRBD2 might be the D (6 bases). Sequencing was carried out using PBMCs or T cells enriched from blood (not recorded which). The DNA of the CDR3 is TGTGCCAGCAGGGAACGGGACTTAGCCTACGAGCAGTACTTC. It is translated as CASRERDLAYEQYF.